This TCR beta chain was observed in a study of Graves' ophthalmopathy and Graves' hyperthyroidism. Looking at the study overall: Absence of ophthalmopathy within 18 months of follow-up defined stable hyperthyroidism.

RNA transcripts provided the template for amplifying TCR beta CDR3 regions. In the first round, RT-PCR was carried out with HTBI primers, and a multiplex PCR formed the second round. In TCRdb, the multiplex PCR reads were re-called with MiXCR into one record per CDR3 protein. This table has around 1.1 million distinct CDR3 sequences, 35% to 45% appearing once. V was clipped by 4 bases and J by 6 bases; unmatched bases: 15. The length of the CDR3 is 16 residues. Germline CDR1 reads SGHRS; CDR2 reads YFSETQ. There are many counts of this clonotype. The receptor comes from an adult man with Graves' hyperthyroidism. V is TRBV5-1 and J is TRBJ1-1; TRBD1 agrees at 7 bases. The sample consisted of peripheral blood or thyroid tissue (not recorded which). This CDR3 is CASSLRQGWQFAEAFF. The CDR3 DNA follows: TGCGCCAGCAGCCTTCGACAGGGTTGGCAGTTCGCTGAAGCTTTCTTT.